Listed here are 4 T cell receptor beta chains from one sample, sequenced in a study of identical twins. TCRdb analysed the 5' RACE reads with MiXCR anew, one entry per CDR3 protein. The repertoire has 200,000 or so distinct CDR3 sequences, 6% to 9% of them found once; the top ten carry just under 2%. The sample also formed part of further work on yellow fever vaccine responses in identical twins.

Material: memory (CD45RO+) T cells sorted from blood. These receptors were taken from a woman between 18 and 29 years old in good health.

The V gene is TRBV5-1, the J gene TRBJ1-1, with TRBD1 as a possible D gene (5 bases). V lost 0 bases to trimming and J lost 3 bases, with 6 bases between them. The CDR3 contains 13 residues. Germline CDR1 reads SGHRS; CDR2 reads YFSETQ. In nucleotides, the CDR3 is TGCGCCAGCAGCTTGGTCAGGGACACTGAAGCTTTCTTT. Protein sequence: CASSLVRDTEAFF.

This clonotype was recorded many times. CDR3 residues: CASSASGTGGNTEAFF. The CDR3 bases are TGTGCCAGCAGCGCCTCCGGGACAGGGGGAAACACTGAAGCTTTCTTT. The rearrangement links TRBV2 to TRBJ1-1, with 11 bases that match TRBD1. The germline V gene encodes CDR1 SNHLY and CDR2 FYNNEI. The CDR3 extends over 16 amino acids. V was pared by 6 bases and J by 2 bases, with 8 bases of the junction left unmatched.

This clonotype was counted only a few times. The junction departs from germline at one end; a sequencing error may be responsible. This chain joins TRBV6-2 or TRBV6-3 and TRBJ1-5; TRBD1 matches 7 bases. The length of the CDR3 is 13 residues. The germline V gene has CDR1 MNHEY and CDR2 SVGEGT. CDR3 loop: CACSDRVGQPQHF. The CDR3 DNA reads TGTGCCTGCAGCGACAGGGTAGGTCAGCCCCAGCATTTT.

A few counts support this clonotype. CDR3 DNA sequence: TGTGCCAGCAGCTTAGGCGAAGAAGCTGGAAACACCATATATTTT. This encodes CASSLGEEAGNTIYF. J is TRBJ1-3 and V is TRBV7-8; D is unresolved. V was pared by 1 base and J by 2 bases, with 9 bases between. The CDR3 is made up of 15 amino acids. The germline V gene encodes CDR1 SGHVS and CDR2 FQNEAQ.